This T cell receptor (beta chain) was identified during a study of cytomegalovirus exposure and HLA in healthy donors. Study observations and caveats: A later analysis linked a missense DCLRE1C variant to TCR beta V- and J-gene trimming. It is likely that the observed cluster of highly shared sequence variants was a sequencing artifact. There were a few CMV-associated chains whose specificity for CMV antigens was confirmed in vitro.

The CDR3 covers 17 residues. Germline V CDR1 and CDR2: MGHDK, SYGVNS. Trimming took 7 bases from V and 5 from J; bases not matched to a gene: 18. This clone was observed a handful of times. Its antigen is undetermined. It was healthy bone marrow donors who served as donors. Primers: 60 Vbeta forward and 13 Jbeta reverse. TCRdb's table, derived via immunoSEQ multiplex PCR, lists solely in-frame clones and lacks some. Of more than 100,000 clones listed, around four fifths are singletons. This sequence was found in a woman in her forties in good health and CMV-seronegative. V is TRBV25-1 and J is TRBJ2-5; 8 bases map to TRBD1. Source material: PBMCs. The CDR3 DNA is TGTGCCAGCACGCGCAGAGGAGGGGCAGGGGGCTTGGAGACCCAGTACTTC. Translated, it gives CASTRRGGAGGLETQYF.